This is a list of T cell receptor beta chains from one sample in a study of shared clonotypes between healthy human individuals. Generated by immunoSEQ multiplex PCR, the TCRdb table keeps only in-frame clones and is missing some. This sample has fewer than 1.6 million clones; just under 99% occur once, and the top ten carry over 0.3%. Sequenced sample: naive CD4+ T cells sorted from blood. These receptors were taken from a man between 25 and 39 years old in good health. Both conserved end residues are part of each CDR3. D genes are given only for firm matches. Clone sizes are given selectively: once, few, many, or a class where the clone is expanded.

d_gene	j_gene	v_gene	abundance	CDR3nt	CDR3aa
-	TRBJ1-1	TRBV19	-	TGTGCCAGTAGTACCCCCTACCAGGGTGGGAGGACTGAAGCTTTCTTT	CASSTPYQGGRTEAFF
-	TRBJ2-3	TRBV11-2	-	TGTGCCAGCAGCAGGAGTGGTGGCGGAACAGATACGCAGTATTTT	CASSRSGGGTDTQYF
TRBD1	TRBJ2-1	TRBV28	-	TGTGCCAGCAGTCTGAGGACAGGGGATGGTGAGCAGTTCTTC	CASSLRTGDGEQFF
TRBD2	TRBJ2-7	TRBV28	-	TGTGCCAGCAGTTGGGGACTAGCGGGCAGCGAGCAGTACTTC	CASSWGLAGSEQYF
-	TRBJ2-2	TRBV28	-	TGTGCCAGCATCAGGCAGGCGAACACCGGGGAGCTGTTTTTT	CASIRQANTGELFF
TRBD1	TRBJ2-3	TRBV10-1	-	TGCGCCAGCAGGGGGACAGGGGGAATAAGCACAGATACGCAGTATTTT	CASRGTGGISTDTQYF
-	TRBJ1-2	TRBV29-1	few	TGCAGCGTTGCCCAGGGCAGATCCTACACCTTC	CSVAQGRSYTF
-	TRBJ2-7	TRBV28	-	TGTGCCAGCAGTCGAGGACCACTCCCCTACGAGCAGTACTTC	CASSRGPLPYEQYF
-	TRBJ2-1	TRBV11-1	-	TGTGCCAGCAGCTTAGAGCGGGCCAGCTCCTACAATGAGCAGTTCTTC	CASSLERASSYNEQFF
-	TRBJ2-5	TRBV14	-	TGTGCCAGCAGCCATCAGGTCGGAGAGACCCAGTACTTC	CASSHQVGETQYF
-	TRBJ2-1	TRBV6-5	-	TGTGCCAGCAGTTACTTTGATAAGGGAGAGCAGTTCTTC	CASSYFDKGEQFF
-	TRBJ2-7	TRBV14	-	TGTGCCAGCAGCCAAGCGAGCTTTCTGTCGTACGAGCAGTACTTC	CASSQASFLSYEQYF
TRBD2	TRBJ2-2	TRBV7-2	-	TGTGCCAGCAGCTCGCCCAGGACTAGCGGATCCGCAGACACCGGGGAGCTGTTTTTT	CASSSPRTSGSADTGELFF
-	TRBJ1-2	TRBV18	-	TGTGCCAGCTCCCCCGGTGGCTACACCTTC	CASSPGGYTF
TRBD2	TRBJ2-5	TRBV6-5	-	TGTGCCAGCAGGGGCTGGACTAGCAGAGAGACCCAGTACTTC	CASRGWTSRETQYF
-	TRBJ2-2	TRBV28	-	TGTGCCAGCTTAAACAGGGAAACCGGGGAGCTGTTTTTT	CASLNRETGELFF
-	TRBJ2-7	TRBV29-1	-	TGCAGCGTTTGGACAGTCTACGAGCAGTACTTC	CSVWTVYEQYF
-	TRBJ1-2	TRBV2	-	TGTGCCAGCAGTGTGGCCAGGGAAAGTCATGGCTACACCTTC	CASSVARESHGYTF
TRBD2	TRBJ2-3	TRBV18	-	TGTGCCAGCTCACCAGGGCCGGGGGGTGATACGCAGTATTTT	CASSPGPGGDTQYF
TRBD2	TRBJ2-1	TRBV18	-	TGTGCCAGCTCACAGCAAAGGCGGGAGCCTTCCAATGAGCAGTTCTTC	CASSQQRREPSNEQFF
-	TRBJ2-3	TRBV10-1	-	TGCGCCAGCAGTGGGGGACACCCAGATACGCAGTATTTT	CASSGGHPDTQYF
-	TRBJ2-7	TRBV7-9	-	TGTGCCAGCAGCTTGTTACAAGGGTGGGGGAAGAGCTCCTACGAGCAGTACTTC	CASSLLQGWGKSSYEQYF
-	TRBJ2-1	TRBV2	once	TGTGCCAGCAGTACTCAGAGCTCCTACAATGAGCAGTTCTTC	CASSTQSSYNEQFF
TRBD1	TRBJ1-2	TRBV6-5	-	TGTGCCAGCAGTCCCGGGTTAGCAGGGGGCCATGGCTACACCTTC	CASSPGLAGGHGYTF
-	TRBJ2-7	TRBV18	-	TGTGCCAGCTCACCAAGTTATGTGGGACAACTTGGGTACTTC	CASSPSYVGQLGYF
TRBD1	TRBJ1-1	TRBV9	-	TGTGCCAGCAGCCCCCACAGGGGGAACACTGAAGCTTTCTTT	CASSPHRGNTEAFF
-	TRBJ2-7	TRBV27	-	TGTGCCAGCAGGTCCATAGCGGCCTCCTACGAGCAGTACTTC	CASRSIAASYEQYF
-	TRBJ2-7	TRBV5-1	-	TGCGCCAGCAGCTTGAACAGGCACCTCTCCTACGAGCAGTACTTC	CASSLNRHLSYEQYF
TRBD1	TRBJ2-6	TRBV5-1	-	TGCGCCAGCAGCTTACTTGACAGGGGGGCTGGGGCCAACGTCCTGACTTTC	CASSLLDRGAGANVLTF
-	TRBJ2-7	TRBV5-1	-	TGCGCCAGCAGCCGGCAAAACAGGGACGAGCAGTACTTC	CASSRQNRDEQYF
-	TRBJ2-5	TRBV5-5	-	TGTGCCAGCAGCCCCCAGGGCACGGAGACCCAGTACTTC	CASSPQGTETQYF
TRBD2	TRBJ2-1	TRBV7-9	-	TGTGCCCACCAACTAGCGGGCTACAATGAGCAGTTCTTC	CAHQLAGYNEQFF
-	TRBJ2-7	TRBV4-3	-	TGCGCCAGCAGCCAAGATGGGGGAAACAGCCTCGGGCAGTACTTC	CASSQDGGNSLGQYF
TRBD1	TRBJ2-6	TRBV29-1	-	TGCAGCGTTGAAGATCGACAGGGAACCTCTGGGGCCAACGTCCTGACTTTC	CSVEDRQGTSGANVLTF
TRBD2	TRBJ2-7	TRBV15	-	TGTGCCACCAGCCAGACTAGCGGGAGAGCCAACGAGCAGTACTTC	CATSQTSGRANEQYF
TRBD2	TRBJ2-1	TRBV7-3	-	TGTGCCAGCAGCTTAGTTATAGCGGGAGTCGATGAGCAGTTCTTC	CASSLVIAGVDEQFF
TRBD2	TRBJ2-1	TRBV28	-	TGTGCCAGCAGTTTATTCCTAGCGGGAGGCCTAAGCTCCTACAATGAGCAGTTCTTC	CASSLFLAGGLSSYNEQFF
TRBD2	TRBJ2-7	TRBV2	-	TGTGCCAGCAGACTAGCGGGAGGGCCTTGGGAGCAGTACTTC	CASRLAGGPWEQYF
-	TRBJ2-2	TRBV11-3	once	TGTGCCAGCAGCGAGTTTAGAAACACCGGGGAACTGTTTTTT	CASSEFRNTGELFF
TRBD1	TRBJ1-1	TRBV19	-	TGTGCCAGTAGTATAACCCCCGGGACAGGGGATGATGCTTTCTTT	CASSITPGTGDDAFF
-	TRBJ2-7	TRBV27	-	TGTGCCAGCAGTTTAACCCGGCGAGACGAGCAGTACTTC	CASSLTRRDEQYF